This record concerns one T cell receptor beta chain sequence. This clone appeared a few times. There is no known antigen for this receptor. Base-call qualities are not available, and no considerably larger clone is one nucleotide away. Libraries were built with the immunoSEQ multiplex PCR assay. Roughly 100,000 TCR templates per sample were assayed by the deep sequencing platform. Genomic DNA extracted from sorted T cells was the material used for TCRbeta CDR3 sequencing. The published analysis was carried out like this. Clonal analysis of TCRbeta CDR3 data was done in the R programming language. Unstimulated samples were compared with post-reaction CFSE-low samples to define alloreactive CD4+ and CD8+ clones. Regulatory or non-regulatory origin was assigned to alloreactive CD4+ clones by matching of sequences to sorted unstimulated Treg and non-Treg repertoires. In its TCRdb copy, this immuneACCESS table keeps in-frame sequences only and misses some clones. Where compared with another copy, unresolved V genes explain less than half of these, and the others have no known cause. V and J calls and clone size are those listed in that table; D and trimming were worked out from the DNA. Across this sample there are about 87,000 clones, with about 90% seen only once. The ten top clones hold about 16% of the sample.

This sample was taken from a study of siplizumab effects on memory and regulatory T cells (dated by TCRdb to the late 2010s). Looking at the study overall: The effect of the anti-CD2 antibody siplizumab on alloreactive T-cell subsets was examined in allogeneic mixed lymphocyte reactions constructed from human PBMCs.

Broader findings and caveats from the paper: Because sequences below about 10^-5 frequency were poorly captured, only a minor fraction of alloreactive clones could be mapped to unstimulated subsets. Greater diversity appeared to be present in unstimulated naive T cells than in memory T cells, and a substantial contribution to the alloresponse seemed to be made by naive cells. No functional confirmation was obtained for the suppressive function of proliferating Tregs from siplizumab cultures. For roughly 80-97% of proliferating CD4+ or CD8+ clones, no naive or memory phenotype could be assigned. Siplizumab significantly reduced the cumulative frequency of alloreactive sequences traceable to unstimulated CD4+ memory T cells. Among mappable alloreactive CD4+ clones, an average Treg-derived fraction of about 70% was observed with siplizumab, compared with approximately 25% in control reactions.

Sorted unstimulated T cells and proliferating T cells recovered from mixed lymphocyte reactions were subjected to TCRbeta CDR3 sequencing. Fresh whole blood from about 9 HLA-typed healthy donors was used as the source from which PBMCs were isolated. Sequencing was carried out using CD4+ T cells sorted from blood. The source of this sequence is a human donor in good health.

The DNA sequence follows: TGTGCCAGCAGTGGGGGGAGTAGCAATCAGCCCCAGCATTTT. It translates to CASSGGSSNQPQHF. The chain uses TRBV28 and TRBJ1-5; TRBD1 is possibly the D segment (5 matching bases). From the germline V gene, CDR1 is MDHEN and CDR2 is SYDVKM. The CDR3 runs 14 amino acids, cysteine and phenylalanine included. Only the CDR3 part of the read is kept: 42 bases, read in frame from the first base. V is reduced by 5 bases and J by 0 bases, leaving a spacing of 8 bases between them. With the portions outside the CDR3 filled from the reference TRBV28 and TRBJ1-5 genes, the complete variable region becomes DVKVTQSSRYLVKRTGEKVFLECVQDMDHENMFWYRQDPGLGLRLIYFSYDVKMKEKGDIPEGYSVSREKKERFSLILESASTNQTSMYLCASSGGSSNQPQHFGDGTRLSIL.